The 27 T cell receptor beta chains given below trace back to one sample, sequenced in a study of T cells after yellow fever vaccination. MiXCR, applied by TCRdb to the 5' RACE reads, yields one record per CDR3 protein. Altogether hundreds of thousands of distinct CDR3 sequences are present, approximately 4% being singletons, with the ten largest covering roughly 24%. The input for sequencing was PBMCs, taken 5 days after the yellow fever booster vaccination. These receptors originate from a man aged 18 to 30 who received the YFV17D yellow fever vaccine.

The sample holds many counts of this clonotype. The genes are TRBV13 and TRBJ2-2; TRBD1 agrees at 8 bases. V gave up 6 bases and J gave up 7 bases; unmatched junction bases: 7. The CDR3 covers 14 residues. Germline assignment: CDR1 PRHDT and CDR2 FYEKMQ (reference sequence). The CDR3: CASSPPTGGGELFF. The CDR3 nucleotides read TGTGCCAGCAGTCCACCAACAGGGGGCGGGGAGCTGTTTTTT. The full variable domain, in which reference TRBV13 and TRBJ2-2 provide the parts outside the CDR3, is AAGVIQSPRHLIKEKRETATLKCYPIPRHDTVYWYQQGPGQDPQFLISFYEKMQSDKGSIPDRFSAQQFSDYHSELNMSSLELGDSALYFCASSPPTGGGELFFGEGSRLTVL.

The chain combines TRBV2 with TRBJ2-5; TRBD2 matches 11 bases. The CDR3 loop spans 15 amino acids. V shed 9 bases and J 2 bases; nucleotides not matched to a gene: 8. Germline loops: CDR1 SNHLY, CDR2 FYNNEI. CDR3 in DNA: TGTGCCAGTAGGCTAAGACTAGCGGGACAAGAGACCCAGTACTTC. As protein: CASRLRLAGQETQYF. The whole variable domain, remainder taken from reference TRBV2 and TRBJ2-5, is EPEVTQTPSHQVTQMGQEVILRCVPISNHLYFYWYRQILGQKVEFLVSFYNNEISEKSEIFDDQFSVERPDGSNFTLKIRSTKLEDSAMYFCASRLRLAGQETQYFGPGTRLLVL.

This clonotype was found a few times. This CDR3 reads CASGFGVYNEKLFF. The CDR3 DNA reads as TGTGCTAGTGGTTTTGGGGTCTATAATGAAAAACTGTTTTTT. The chain joins TRBV12-5 to TRBJ1-4; D gene unclear. The CDR3 contains 14 residues. V lost 3 bases to trimming and J lost 4 bases, with 9 bases between them. Germline CDR1 reads LGHNT; CDR2 reads FRNRAP.

The chain uses TRBV3-1 and TRBJ1-1; no clear D gene. The CDR3 sequence is 14 residues long. Trimming took off 2 bases at V and 1 base at J, with 8 bases between the two ends. From germline, CDR1 is LGHDT and CDR2 YNNKEL (reference sequence). The DNA of the CDR3 is TGTGCCAGCAGCCAAAGCCTGGGGAACACTGAAGCTTTCTTT. Translating it yields CASSQSLGNTEAFF.

The sample holds a few counts of this clonotype. The rearrangement joins TRBV2 to TRBJ2-7; unclear D gene. The V gene lost 2 bases and the J gene lost 5 bases, with 13 bases spanning the gap. CDR1 and CDR2 (germline): SNHLY, FYNNEI. The CDR3 spans 14 residues. CDR3 nucleotides: TGTGCCAGCAGTGAAAGAAGGATTGCCCACGAGCAGTACTTC. Protein: CASSERRIAHEQYF.

This clonotype was seen more than once but under ten times. The chain carries TRBV5-6 and TRBJ1-5; 9 bases line up with TRBD1. This CDR3 is 15 amino acids long. V lost 3 bases, J lost 4 bases, and 5 bases stayed unmatched. Germline CDR1 SGHDT, CDR2 YYEEEE. Here the CDR3 reads CASSWGQGGNQPQHF. The DNA of the CDR3 is TGTGCCAGCAGCTGGGGACAGGGAGGGAATCAGCCCCAGCATTTT.

This clonotype was picked up many times. This chain links TRBV20-1 with TRBJ1-2; a possible D gene is TRBD1 (6 bases). Trimming removed 5 bases at V and 4 bases at J, with 14 bases between. The CDR3 extends over 13 amino acids. CDR1 and CDR2 from the germline V gene are DFQATT and SNEGSKA (reference sequence). The CDR3 sequence is CSAQTGHFYGYTF. CDR3 coding DNA: TGCAGTGCTCAGACAGGCCATTTCTATGGCTACACCTTC.

As concerns this clonotype: Here the CDR3 omits its conserved ending phenylalanine or tryptophan, so a read error is the likely source. The chain is built from TRBV4-2 and TRBJ2-5; no definite D call. The V gene's germline CDR1 is LGHNA and CDR2 YNFKEQ. The CDR3 consists of 13 residues. V gave up 4 bases and J gave up 2 bases, with 8 bases separating them. The CDR3 loop reads CASSRSIQETQYL. CDR3 DNA: TGTGCCAGCAGCCGTTCTATTCAAGAGACCCAGTACCTC.

This clonotype was picked up a small number of times. The CDR3 loop reads CASSGTWGGNQPQHF. The DNA for the CDR3 is TGTGCCAGCAGCGGGACCTGGGGAGGCAATCAGCCCCAGCATTTT. The J gene is TRBJ1-5, the V gene TRBV3-1, with D possibly matching TRBD1 (5 bases). CDR1 is LGHDT and CDR2 is YNNKEL in the germline V gene (reference sequence). Trimming removed 5 bases from V and 2 bases from J, with 13 bases in between. The CDR3 has 15 amino acids.

Only a few counts were recorded for this clonotype. The CDR3 region has the DNA TGCGCCAGCAGCCCGCTCCGACCACAAGAGACCCAGTACTTC. Translation gives CASSPLRPQETQYF. The J gene is TRBJ2-5, the V gene TRBV5-1; the D is unclear. In germline, CDR1 is SGHRS, CDR2 YFSETQ. The V gene lost 4 bases and the J gene lost 2 bases, with 12 bases spanning the gap. The CDR3 is 14 residues long.

The table lists this clonotype with many counts. For the CDR3, the DNA is TGTGCCTCCCGGATCGGCATGAACACTGAAGCTTTCTTT. Translating gives CASRIGMNTEAFF. The chain joins TRBV6-5 to TRBJ1-1, with D hard to call. V was pared by 11 bases and J by 0 bases, with 13 bases between. Per the germline V gene, CDR1 is MNHEY and CDR2 is SVGAGI. The CDR3 covers 13 residues.

Worth noting for this clonotype: This could be a read error, since a much larger clone is one nucleotide away. The rearrangement links TRBV4-3 to TRBJ2-3; TRBD2 might be the D (5 bases). The ends were cut back, 3 bases at V and 6 bases at J, with 10 bases in the middle. The CDR3 consists of 13 residues. Germline V gene sequence: CDR1 LGHNA, CDR2 YSLEER. Here the CDR3 reads CASSQERCDTQYF. The CDR3 region has the DNA TGCGCCAGCAGCCAGGAGCGGTGTGATACGCAGTATTTT.

This clonotype was found a few times. The V and J genes are TRBV10-3 and TRBJ2-3; possibly TRBD1 or TRBD2 for D (6 bases each). The germline gives CDR1 ENHRY, CDR2 SYGVKD. The V gene lost 4 bases and the J gene lost 4 bases, with 15 bases spanning the gap. The CDR3 loop spans 15 amino acids. CDR3 residues: CAISAAGGGPDTQYF. CDR3 coding DNA: TGTGCCATCAGTGCTGCCGGGGGCGGCCCAGATACGCAGTATTTT.

This clonotype was seen a handful of times. This chain connects TRBV10-3 to TRBJ2-3, with 11 bases identical to TRBD2. Looked up from germline, CDR1 is ENHRY and CDR2 is SYGVKD. The CDR3 spans 14 residues. The junction had 14 bases not matched to a gene; V was cut back by 11 bases and J by 10 bases. The CDR3 sequence is CAGGPSGGSPAQYF. The CDR3 DNA is TGTGCCGGCGGTCCTAGCGGGGGGTCCCCGGCGCAGTATTTT.

The sample holds many counts of this clonotype. This sequence joins TRBV5-1 and TRBJ2-3, with TRBD2 matching 7 bases. J lost 0 bases, V lost 0 bases, and 4 bases had no gene match. CDR1 and CDR2 from the germline V gene are SGHRS and YFSETQ. The CDR3 length is 16 residues. CDR3 sequence: CASSLELAQSTDTQYF. CDR3 coding DNA: TGCGCCAGCAGCTTGGAACTAGCGCAAAGCACAGATACGCAGTATTTT.

This clonotype appeared many times. The rearrangement uses TRBV29-1 and TRBJ2-1; 10 bases agree with TRBD2. V was pared by 5 bases and J by 5 bases, with 9 bases of the junction left unmatched. In germline, CDR1 is SQVTM, CDR2 ANQGSEA. The CDR3 totals 15 residues. The CDR3 coding sequence is TGCAGCGTTACCGCTACTAGCGGGAAGGACAATGAGCAGTTCTTC. This translates into CSVTATSGKDNEQFF.

The chain carries TRBV12-1 and TRBJ2-1; the table assigns TRBD1, which was not confirmed against the DNA. TRBV12-1 is deemed a pseudogene. The CDR3 is 16 amino acids. CDR3 amino acids: CASSFMRRGPNNEQFF. CDR3 nucleotide sequence: TGTGCCAGCAGCTTTATGAGGAGGGGGCCTAACAATGAGCAGTTCTTC.

This clonotype was detected a few times. The chain employs TRBV4-3 and TRBJ2-1, with TRBD2 matching over 11 bases. The CDR3 is 20 amino acids. V lost 0 bases, J lost 0 bases, and 10 bases stayed unmatched. Germline values: CDR1 LGHNA, CDR2 YSLEER. Here the CDR3 DNA reads TGCGCCAGCAGCCAAGACGGCCTAGCGGGGGGCCTCCGCTCCTACAATGAGCAGTTCTTC. Amino acids: CASSQDGLAGGLRSYNEQFF.

This clonotype was detected once. CDR3 in amino acids: CASSGPGGNEQFF. CDR3 coding DNA: TGCGCCAGCAGTGGGCCGGGGGGGAATGAGCAGTTCTTC. The chain links TRBV10-2 to TRBJ2-1; 8 positions match TRBD2. This CDR3 is built from 13 residues. V dropped 4 bases and J dropped 7; count of bases not matched to a gene: 3. CDR1 WSHSY and CDR2 SAAADI come from the germline V gene.

This clonotype came up many times. The rearrangement joins TRBV12-3 or TRBV12-4 to TRBJ2-5, with 7 nucleotides matching TRBD2. Trimming removed 7 bases from V and 2 bases from J; junction bases left unmatched: 13. This CDR3 has 16 residues. CDR3 amino acids: CASTERDGRSQETQYF. CDR3 DNA sequence: TGTGCCAGCACCGAGCGGGACGGGAGATCTCAAGAGACCCAGTACTTC.

This clonotype was seen at least ten times. The chain uses TRBV27 and TRBJ2-7; no firm D call. Germline V gene data show CDR1 as MNHEY and CDR2 as SMNVEV (reference sequence). The V end was cut by 6 bases, the J end by 6 bases, with 6 bases between. This CDR3 contains 10 residues. The CDR3 is CASSPSEQYV. The CDR3 coding sequence is TGTGCCAGCAGCCCTAGCGAGCAGTACGTC.

The CDR3 spells CASRDYTEAFF. The CDR3 region has the DNA TGTGCCAGCAGGGACTACACTGAAGCTTTCTTT. The chain combines TRBV2 with TRBJ1-1, with D unresolved. The V end lost 6 bases, the J end lost 3 bases, and 5 bases lay between the germline ends. Germline V gene lookup returns CDR1 SNHLY and CDR2 FYNNEI. This CDR3 contains 11 residues.

The chain employs TRBV7-2 and TRBJ2-1; TRBD1 matches 8 bases. Losses at the gene ends were 0 bases for V and 4 bases for J; bases not matched to a gene: 5. Germline CDR1 and CDR2: SGHTA and FQGNSA. The CDR3 is 16 amino acids. CDR3 amino acids: CASSLAGTGTYNEQFF. The CDR3 nucleotides are TGTGCCAGCAGCTTAGCCGGGACAGGTACATACAATGAGCAGTTCTTC.

The J gene is TRBJ2-5, the V gene TRBV7-9; TRBD1 agrees at 9 bases. This CDR3 region has 16 residues. V trimming: 1 base; J trimming: 2 bases; junction bases outside the gene matches: 5. Germline V gives CDR1 SEHNR, CDR2 FQNEAQ (reference sequence). CDR3 in DNA: TGTGCCAGCAGCTTAGGAGTGACAGGGGGTCAAGAGACCCAGTACTTC. It yields the protein CASSLGVTGGQETQYF.

This clonotype was detected only a few times. The chain links TRBV4-1 to TRBJ2-1; perhaps TRBD2 as D (6 bases). The CDR3 sequence is 15 residues long. V gave up 0 bases and J gave up 1 base, with 7 bases separating them. From germline, CDR1 is MGHRA and CDR2 YSYEKL. The CDR3 sequence is CASSQEEGSYNEQFF. The CDR3 DNA reads as TGCGCCAGCAGCCAAGAGGAGGGTTCCTACAATGAGCAGTTCTTC.

This clonotype was seen only a few times. The rearrangement uses TRBV3-1 and TRBJ2-1; D may correspond to TRBD1 or TRBD2 (5 bases each). V lost 3 bases, J lost 2 bases, and 17 bases lay in between. This CDR3 is 17 amino acids long. Looked up from germline, CDR1 is LGHDT and CDR2 is YNNKEL (reference sequence). CDR3 region: CASSQKSGRTTYNEQFF. In nucleotides, the CDR3 is TGTGCCAGCAGCCAGAAATCGGGACGGACCACCTACAATGAGCAGTTCTTC.

A note on this clonotype: Without the conserved terminal phenylalanine or tryptophan, this CDR3 likely stems from a read error. The chain has TRBV12-3 or TRBV12-4 and TRBJ1-3; 7 positions match TRBD1. The CDR3 covers 13 residues. The junction had 5 bases not matched to a gene; V was cut back by 6 bases and J by 6 bases. CDR3 sequence: CASSKDRINTIYI. In DNA form, the CDR3 reads TGTGCCAGCAGCAAGGACAGGATAAACACCATATATATT.